What follows are 30 T cell receptor beta chains derived from one specimen sequenced in a study of blood T cell repertoires in COVID-19. Clones were sequenced by immunoSEQ multiplex PCR, and TCRdb holds only the in-frame ones, with some missing. The sample consists of under 250,000 clones, approximately 81% of them appearing once. Sample: peripheral blood. Every receptor here comes from an elderly woman with acute or convalescent COVID-19.

V and J are TRBV7-2 and TRBJ2-7; 8 bases match TRBD2. There are 14 residues in the CDR3. Looked up from germline, CDR1 is SGHTA and CDR2 is FQGNSA. V lost 5 bases, J lost 4 bases, and 7 bases stayed unmatched. CDR3 residues: CASSLGLAGYEQYF. The CDR3 DNA reads as TGTGCCAGCAGCCTAGGATTAGCGGGGTACGAGCAGTACTTC.

V and J are TRBV7-9 and TRBJ2-7; a possible D gene is TRBD1 (6 bases). Trimming left V 3 bases short and J 0 bases short, with 9 bases between. CDR1 SEHNR and CDR2 FQNEAQ come from the germline V gene (reference sequence). The CDR3 covers 14 residues. This chain's CDR3 is CASSFKQGSYEQYF. CDR3 nucleotides: TGTGCCAGCAGCTTTAAACAGGGCTCCTACGAGCAGTACTTC.

This clone was counted between two and nine times. The V gene is TRBV19, the J gene TRBJ1-1; 9 bases are shared with TRBD1. The J segment lost 5 bases and the V segment lost 3 bases, leaving 13 bases of the junction unmatched. There are 17 residues in the CDR3. Looked up from germline, CDR1 is LNHDA and CDR2 is SQIVND (reference sequence). The CDR3 sequence is CASSILEQGAGKTEAFF. For the CDR3, the DNA is TGTGCCAGTAGTATCCTCGAACAGGGGGCTGGTAAGACTGAAGCTTTCTTT.

The chain couples TRBV7-2 to TRBJ1-2; D gene uncertain. The CDR3 totals 14 residues. V gave up 1 base and J gave up 2 bases, with 8 bases separating them. In germline, CDR1 is SGHTA, CDR2 FQGNSA. The CDR3 DNA is TGTGCCAGCAGCTTAGTACCGGAGAACTATGGCTACACCTTC. Its protein is CASSLVPENYGYTF.

The V call is TRBV3-1 (or the pseudogene TRBV3-2), the J call TRBJ2-1, with TRBD2 matching 15 bases. After removal of 4 bases from V and 7 bases from J, the junction contained 2 bases not matched to a gene. Germline V CDR1 and CDR2: LGHDT, YNNKEL (reference sequence). The CDR3 is 15 residues long. As DNA, the CDR3 is TGTGCCAGCAGCCCCGGGACTAGCGGGAGGAATGAGCAGTTCTTC. Translating gives CASSPGTSGRNEQFF.

J is TRBJ2-7 and V is TRBV28; tentative D call: TRBD1 (5 bases). Germline CDR1 MDHEN, CDR2 SYDVKM. The V gene lost 4 bases and the J gene lost 6 bases, with 13 bases spanning the gap. The CDR3 sequence is 13 residues long. The CDR3 coding sequence is TGTGCCAGCAGTTACCCCAGGGCCCGCGAGCAGTACTTC. As protein: CASSYPRAREQYF.

The CDR3 DNA reads TGTGCCAGCAGTAGCGGGGGGGACACAGATACGCAGTATTTT. Its protein is CASSSGGDTDTQYF. The V call is TRBV6-5, the J call TRBJ2-3; 10 bases align to TRBD2. V lost 5 bases, J lost 2 bases, and 1 base stayed unmatched. Germline CDR1 MNHEY, CDR2 SVGAGI. The length of the CDR3 is 14 residues.

CDR3 sequence (DNA): TGTGCCAGCAGCACCGGACAGCCAGGGGGCACTGAAGCTTTCTTT. Translation: CASSTGQPGGTEAFF. V and J are TRBV5-5 and TRBJ1-1, with TRBD1 identical over 7 bases. V trimming: 4 bases; J trimming: 4 bases; junction bases outside the gene matches: 10. The CDR3 runs to 15 residues. CDR1 and CDR2 from the germline V gene are SGHKS and YYEKEE (reference sequence).

The chain uses TRBV6-6 and TRBJ1-2, with D possibly TRBD1 on 6 matching bases. Germline V lookup: CDR1 MNHNY, CDR2 SVGAGI (reference sequence). V gave up 2 bases and J gave up 1 base, with 11 bases separating them. CDR3 size: 15 residues. The CDR3, as DNA: TGTGCCAGCAGTTACGGGGCAGGGGATAACTATGGCTACACCTTC. This codes for CASSYGAGDNYGYTF.

J is TRBJ1-2 and V is TRBV27, with D unclear. Trimming left V 6 bases short and J 4 bases short, with 15 bases between. The CDR3 totals 14 residues. Looked up from germline, CDR1 is MNHEY and CDR2 is SMNVEV (reference sequence). CDR3 sequence reads: CASRPTFSTYGYTF. The DNA for the CDR3 is TGTGCCAGCAGGCCTACCTTTTCCACCTATGGCTACACCTTC.

The chain couples TRBV5-1 to TRBJ2-7; 9 bases are shared with TRBD1. The germline gives CDR1 SGHRS, CDR2 YFSETQ. This CDR3 comprises 15 residues. With V trimmed by 4 bases and J by 1 base, 6 bases remained unmatched. CDR3 amino acids: CASSTGTGSSYEQYF. In DNA form, the CDR3 reads TGCGCCAGCAGCACCGGGACAGGGTCATCCTACGAGCAGTACTTC. Based on the CDR3 plus reference TRBV5-1 and TRBJ2-7, the full variable domain is KAGVTQTPRYLIKTRGQQVTLSCSPISGHRSVSWYQQTPGQGLQFLFEYFSETQRNKGNFPGRFSGRQFSNSRSEMNVSTLELGDSALYLCASSTGTGSSYEQYFGPGTRLTVT.

This chain uses TRBV18 with TRBJ1-3; a weak D match, TRBD1 (6 bases). Trimming pared 3 bases from V and 0 bases from J, leaving 12 bases between. This CDR3 comprises 16 residues. Per germline, CDR1 KGHSH and CDR2 LQKENI. In DNA, the CDR3 is TGTGCCAGCTCACCTGGGGGGGGCCACTCTGGAAACACCATATATTTT. Its protein is CASSPGGGHSGNTIYF.

This clone was seen a single time. The chain couples TRBV7-2 to TRBJ2-1; D is ambiguous. The germline CDR1 and CDR2 sequences are SGHTA and FQGNSA. This CDR3 comprises 16 residues. V lost 7 bases, J lost 6 bases, and 22 bases lay in between. The CDR3 region has the DNA TGTGCCAGCAACCGCCTCGGCGAAACCCCAGGCAATGAGCAGTTCTTC. Translated, it gives CASNRLGETPGNEQFF.

This clone was found a few times. The genes are TRBV5-1 and TRBJ1-1, with D tentatively TRBD1 (6 bases). V lost 0 bases, J lost 4 bases, and 16 bases lay in between. The CDR3 has 16 residues. Germline values: CDR1 SGHRS, CDR2 YFSETQ. This CDR3 reads CASSLGTEPSGTEAFF. The CDR3 DNA follows: TGCGCCAGCAGCTTGGGGACAGAGCCTTCGGGCACTGAAGCTTTCTTT. Full variable domain (outside the CDR3, taken from reference TRBV5-1 and TRBJ1-1): KAGVTQTPRYLIKTRGQQVTLSCSPISGHRSVSWYQQTPGQGLQFLFEYFSETQRNKGNFPGRFSGRQFSNSRSEMNVSTLELGDSALYLCASSLGTEPSGTEAFFGQGTRLTVV.

V is TRBV18 and J is TRBJ2-7; TRBD1 is a possible D gene (5 bases). CDR1 KGHSH and CDR2 LQKENI come from the germline V gene. The CDR3 loop spans 14 amino acids. Trimming cost V 3 bases and J 1 base, with 10 bases left between them. Written as DNA, the CDR3 is TGTGCCAGCTCACCCCGGGCAGGGTCCTACGAGCAGTACTTC. It specifies CASSPRAGSYEQYF.

The sample holds many counts of this clone. The DNA of the CDR3 is TGTGCCAGCAGGTACTACAGGGGTTCAGGGTCACCCCTCCACTTT. It yields the protein CASRYYRGSGSPLHF. The chain is built from TRBV28 and TRBJ1-6, with 7 nucleotides matching TRBD1. The germline CDR1 and CDR2 sequences are MDHEN and SYDVKM. The CDR3 is made up of 15 amino acids. The V segment lost 6 bases and the J segment 10 bases; nucleotides outside the gene matches: 12. The full variable domain, completed using reference TRBV28 and TRBJ1-6, is DVKVTQSSRYLVKRTGEKVFLECVQDMDHENMFWYRQDPGLGLRLIYFSYDVKMKEKGDIPEGYSVSREKKERFSLILESASTNQTSMYLCASRYYRGSGSPLHFGNGTRLTVT.

CDR3 sequence reads: CASSQVIGLTNTEAFF. CDR3 in DNA: TGTGCCAGCAGCCAGGTTATCGGACTGACGAACACTGAAGCTTTCTTT. The chain employs TRBV3-1 (or the pseudogene TRBV3-2) and TRBJ1-1, with D unclear. The length of the CDR3 is 16 residues. V lost 3 bases and J lost 1, with 15 bases in between. The V gene's germline CDR1 is LGHDT and CDR2 YNNKEL (reference sequence).

The rearrangement links TRBV6-5 to TRBJ1-3; TRBD1 aligns across 9 bases. The CDR3 totals 15 residues. The ends lost 5 bases at V and 4 bases at J; junction bases unmatched: 6. CDR1 is MNHEY, CDR2 SVGAGI, per germline. CDR3 nucleotides: TGTGCCAGCAGTCCTCTGACAGGGGGAGGAAACACCATATATTTT. This sequence encodes CASSPLTGGGNTIYF.

This clone was recorded a few times. This chain uses TRBV7-3 with TRBJ2-7; 10 bases align to TRBD1. This CDR3 is 14 amino acids long. Germline CDR1 SGHTA, CDR2 FQGTGA. V shed 5 bases and J 6 bases; nucleotides not matched to a gene: 7. DNA for the CDR3: TGTGCCAGCAGCCCCGGGACAGGGGCCCCCGAGCAGTACTTC. The encoded protein is CASSPGTGAPEQYF.

This clone was seen at least ten times. The chain joins TRBV19 to TRBJ1-3; 9 bases match TRBD1. The CDR3 length is 14 residues. Germline assignment: CDR1 LNHDA and CDR2 SQIVND (reference sequence). The ends lost 7 bases at V and 5 bases at J; junction bases unmatched: 6. The CDR3 is CASTPGQGRNTIYF. The CDR3 DNA reads TGTGCCAGTACTCCGGGACAGGGAAGAAACACCATATATTTT.

V and J are TRBV5-1 and TRBJ1-2, with a weak D call TRBD1 (6 bases). Trimming took 3 bases from V and 2 from J, leaving 14 bases between them. CDR3 length: 15 amino acids. From germline, CDR1 is SGHRS and CDR2 YFSETQ. The CDR3 is CASSSGYRGNYGYTF. The CDR3 DNA is TGCGCCAGCAGCTCAGGGTATAGGGGGAACTATGGCTACACCTTC.

The gene calls are TRBV18 and TRBJ2-4, with D possibly being TRBD1 (6 bases). Trimming pared 2 bases from V and 1 base from J, leaving 9 bases between. The CDR3 length is 15 residues. Germline CDR1 and CDR2: KGHSH and LQKENI. For the CDR3, the DNA is TGTGCCAGCTCACCAGGGCAGGGGGCCAAAAACATTCAGTACTTC. Its protein product is CASSPGQGAKNIQYF.

The chain carries TRBV10-3 and TRBJ1-1; 7 nucleotides align to TRBD1. The V and J ends lost 4 bases and 1 base, in that order; junction bases with no gene match: 6. The V gene's germline CDR1 is ENHRY and CDR2 SYGVKD. CDR3 length: 15 amino acids. The CDR3 spells CAISGGGTENTEAFF. The CDR3 DNA reads TGTGCCATCAGTGGAGGGGGGACAGAGAACACTGAAGCTTTCTTT.

V and J are TRBV5-1 and TRBJ2-1, with TRBD2 as a possible D gene (7 bases). The CDR3 consists of 15 residues. The V end lost 2 bases, the J end lost 10 bases, and 19 bases lay between the germline ends. CDR1 and CDR2 from the germline V gene are SGHRS and YFSETQ. This CDR3 is CASSFDGMTGGEQFF. In DNA, the CDR3 is TGCGCCAGCAGCTTTGACGGAATGACGGGGGGCGAGCAGTTCTTC.

Worth noting for this clone: Other DNA sequences within the sample encode an identical CDR3. This chain uses TRBV5-1 with TRBJ2-5; 8 nucleotides agree with TRBD2. V dropped 2 bases and J dropped 5; count of bases not matched to a gene: 5. Germline V gene lookup returns CDR1 SGHRS and CDR2 YFSETQ. The CDR3 is 14 amino acids. CDR3 sequence: CASSLAGAQETQYF. The CDR3 region has the DNA TGCGCCAGCAGCTTAGCGGGAGCGCAGGAGACCCAGTACTTC.

The chain recombines TRBV29-1 with TRBJ2-1; 7 bases align to TRBD2. Unmatched junction bases numbered 12, after V lost 4 bases and J lost 6 bases. Germline V CDR1 and CDR2: SQVTM, ANQGSEA. The CDR3 extends over 15 amino acids. The CDR3 here is CSVASLAGSINEQFF. CDR3 DNA sequence: TGCAGCGTTGCGTCCTTAGCGGGTTCAATCAATGAGCAGTTCTTC.

The chain couples TRBV19 to TRBJ2-7; 9 bases align to TRBD2. In germline, CDR1 is LNHDA, CDR2 SQIVND (reference sequence). V shed 7 bases and J 2 bases; nucleotides not matched to a gene: 6. The CDR3 extends over 14 amino acids. DNA of the CDR3: TGTGCCAGTAAACCGGGACTAGCAACCTACGAGCAGTACTTC. Its protein is CASKPGLATYEQYF.

The chain uses TRBV3-1 (or the pseudogene TRBV3-2) and TRBJ2-1; 10 bases match TRBD2. The CDR3 has 13 amino acids. V shed 1 base and J 15 bases; nucleotides not matched to a gene: 6. In germline, CDR1 is LGHDT, CDR2 YNNKEL (reference sequence). CDR3 DNA sequence: TGTGCCAGCAGCCAAGGCACTAGCGGGGCGGGGTTCTTC. Translation gives CASSQGTSGAGFF.

The V and J genes are TRBV7-3 and TRBJ1-6; unclear D gene. Trimming left V 0 bases short and J 9 bases short, with 9 bases between. This CDR3 comprises 14 residues. Germline loops: CDR1 SGHTA, CDR2 FQGTGA. CDR3 bases: TGTGCCAGCAGCTTAACCTCCTCGGGTTCACCCCTCCACTTT. As protein: CASSLTSSGSPLHF. Full variable domain (rest looked up from reference TRBV7-3 and TRBJ1-6): GAGVSQTPSNKVTEKGKYVELRCDPISGHTALYWYRQSLGQGPEFLIYFQGTGAADDSGLPNDRFFAVRPEGSVSTLKIQRTERGDSAVYLCASSLTSSGSPLHFGNGTRLTVT.

The chain joins TRBV20-1 to TRBJ1-1; 7 bases are a match to TRBD1. With 3 bases clipped from V and 0 bases from J, the junction kept 10 bases outside the gene matches. CDR1 is DFQATT, CDR2 SNEGSKA, per germline (reference sequence). The CDR3 contains 16 residues. In nucleotides, the CDR3 is TGCAGTGCTAGTAAATTGGGACAGCCCATGAACACTGAAGCTTTCTTT. This gives the protein CSASKLGQPMNTEAFF.